Presented here are 12 T cell receptor beta chains from one specimen sequenced in a study of T cells after yellow fever vaccination. One entry per CDR3 protein, called by TCRdb with MiXCR from the 5' RACE reads. Here the sample spans about 320,000 distinct CDR3 sequences, 6.5% to 8.5% being singletons. Sequenced here: PBMCs, sampled about 41 days after the first yellow fever vaccination. These receptors were taken from a man younger than 30 who received the YFV17D yellow fever vaccine.

The chain links TRBV20-1 to TRBJ2-7, with D possibly matching TRBD2 (5 bases). Trimming shortened V by 6 bases and J by 3 bases, and 9 bases separated the two germline ends. The CDR3 has 11 residues. CDR1 and CDR2 from the germline V gene are DFQATT and SNEGSKA (reference sequence). The CDR3, as DNA: TGCAGTGCCCAGGAGGTCTACGAGCAGTACTTC. Residues: CSAQEVYEQYF.

This clonotype has only a few counts. This chain connects TRBV25-1 to TRBJ2-5, with 7 bases matching TRBD1. From germline, CDR1 is MGHDK and CDR2 SYGVNS. V dropped 3 bases and J dropped 3; count of bases not matched to a gene: 4. This CDR3 comprises 14 residues. The CDR3 is CASSDLTGEETQYF. CDR3 in DNA: TGTGCCAGCAGTGACCTAACAGGGGAAGAGACCCAGTACTTC.

This clonotype has a handful of counts. The J gene is TRBJ2-1, the V gene TRBV20-1, with 8 bases fitting TRBD2. Germline lookup yields CDR1 DFQATT and CDR2 SNEGSKA (reference sequence). The CDR3 sequence is 13 residues long. V dropped 6 bases and J dropped 7; count of bases not matched to a gene: 8. CDR3 in amino acids: CSARSGGGNEQFF. As DNA, the CDR3 is TGCAGTGCACGGAGCGGGGGCGGGAATGAGCAGTTCTTC.

The rearrangement joins TRBV5-5 to TRBJ2-7; TRBD1 matches at 7 bases. J gave up 6 bases and V 4 bases, and 10 bases lay outside the gene matches. This CDR3 has 14 amino acids. Germline V gene data show CDR1 as SGHKS and CDR2 as YYEKEE (reference sequence). The CDR3 sequence is CASSVRDSDSEQYV. As DNA, the CDR3 is TGTGCCAGCAGCGTCCGGGACAGCGATAGCGAGCAGTACGTC.

This clonotype showed up many times. The chain recombines TRBV5-1 with TRBJ2-3; 13 bases align to TRBD2. The ends lost 1 base at V and 0 bases at J; junction bases unmatched: 2. Germline lookup yields CDR1 SGHRS and CDR2 YFSETQ. The CDR3 is made up of 17 amino acids. The CDR3 DNA follows: TGCGCCAGCAGCTTGACGGGACTAGCGGGAAGCACAGATACGCAGTATTTT. Its translation: CASSLTGLAGSTDTQYF.

This chain uses TRBV29-1 with TRBJ2-7; D call uncertain. The CDR3 covers 14 residues. Germline V gene sequence: CDR1 SQVTM, CDR2 ANQGSEA. The germline V and J ends were trimmed by 4 bases and 2 bases, with 15 bases remaining between them. The CDR3 is CSVAYSGVAYEQYF. The CDR3 DNA reads as TGCAGCGTTGCGTATTCAGGTGTGGCCTACGAGCAGTACTTC.

In this sample, this clonotype turned up many times. The CDR3: CASSLEGAGSYNEQFF. The CDR3 coding sequence is TGCGCCAGCAGCTTGGAGGGAGCGGGTAGCTACAATGAGCAGTTCTTC. The V gene is TRBV5-1, the J gene TRBJ2-1, with a weak D call TRBD2 (6 bases). Trimming pared 0 bases from V and 3 bases from J, leaving 13 bases between. Germline loops: CDR1 SGHRS, CDR2 YFSETQ. This CDR3 region has 16 residues.

This chain joins TRBV29-1 and TRBJ2-3, with 13 bases fitting TRBD2. Germline lookup yields CDR1 SQVTM and CDR2 ANQGSEA. The CDR3 consists of 18 residues. The ends lost 5 bases at V and 0 bases at J; junction bases unmatched: 11. In DNA, the CDR3 is TGCAGCGTTCTACCGGGACTAGCGGGGCACACTAGCACAGATACGCAGTATTTT. Translating gives CSVLPGLAGHTSTDTQYF.

This clonotype has only a few counts. The J gene is TRBJ1-2, the V gene TRBV12-3 or TRBV12-4; TRBD1 is a possible D gene (5 bases). V dropped 3 bases and J dropped 8 bases, with 13 bases sitting between them. CDR3 size: 13 residues. The CDR3 DNA reads as TGTGCCAGCAGTTTTTCCTCCAGGGCGGGCTACACCTTC. It codes for CASSFSSRAGYTF.

This clonotype was observed many times. The CDR3: CASRTAYGYTF. The CDR3 DNA sequence: TGTGCCAGCAGGACGGCCTATGGCTACACCTTC. The gene calls are TRBV12-3 or TRBV12-4 and TRBJ1-2; no clear D. The V end lost 6 bases, the J end lost 4 bases, and 6 bases lay between the germline ends. This CDR3 has 11 amino acids.

At least ten counts were recorded for this clonotype. The J gene is TRBJ1-2, the V gene TRBV2, with D uncertain. CDR1 SNHLY and CDR2 FYNNEI come from the germline V gene. V lost 8 bases, J lost 4 bases, and 23 bases lay in between. This CDR3 spans 16 amino acids. CDR3: CASAEPIDGDFYGYTF. The CDR3 nucleotides are TGTGCCAGCGCCGAACCCATCGACGGTGATTTCTATGGCTACACCTTC.

This clonotype appeared a few times. The chain has TRBV6-1 and TRBJ2-1; D possibly corresponds to TRBD1 (5 bases). V was shortened by 6 bases and J by 8 bases, with 17 bases between the two germline ends. The CDR3 consists of 14 residues. Germline CDR1 reads MNHNS; CDR2 reads SASEGT. The DNA for the CDR3 is TGTGCCAGCAGGCAGGGAAGGGTCTCCGATGAGCAGTTCTTC. Translating it yields CASRQGRVSDEQFF.